This paragraph reports one T cell receptor beta chain. No antigen is known for it. This sample stems from a study of vaccination and CD4 T cells after COVID-19. Turning to the study itself: Blood was drawn a median roughly 68 days post second dose, range 14 to 241. Each control was exposed to a CEFX pool, an HIV-1 Nef pool, or no peptide at all.

An Oncomine TCR Beta short-read assay was used to sequence the DNA from cultured CD4+ T cells. MiXCR, applied by TCRdb to the PCR reads, yields one record per CDR3 protein. The sample contains 5,500 to 7,500 distinct CDR3 sequences, 52% of which appear only once. Findings and caveats of the study: For convalescent patients, 304 of the 307 vaccine-specific clones analyzed were classified as spike mono-reactive.

This CDR3 comprises 15 residues. V lost 3 bases, J lost 4 bases, and 6 bases stayed unmatched. The V gene's germline CDR1 is DFQATT and CDR2 SNEGSKA (reference sequence). Treatment reported: 10-day PBMC culture with coronavirus spike peptide pools or control peptides (ViraFEST assay). Before the COVID-19 pandemic (2011-2018), CD4+ T cells were obtained from the unexposed donor. Negative selection yielded CD4+ T cells from day-10 cultures. The TCR sequence derives from a human donor in good health. Sample: CD4+ T cells from blood, cultured in vitro. V and J are TRBV20-1 and TRBJ2-5, with 12 bases aligning to TRBD2. The CDR3 DNA follows: TGCAGTGCTAGTCGACTAGCGGGGGCCCGAGAGACCCAGTACTTC. Encoded protein: CSASRLAGARETQYF.